This T cell receptor (beta chain) was retrieved from a study of CD8 T cells in Susac syndrome. Germline V gene sequence: CDR1 MNHEY, CDR2 SVGAGI. V was shortened by 6 bases and J by 1 base, with 10 bases between the two germline ends. This CDR3 has 14 amino acids. Random hexamers were used to reverse transcribe 0.5 to 1 ug of RNA. Amplification of TCR beta CDR3 across 54 Vbeta and 13 Jbeta was performed with immunoSEQ multiplex PCR. Each CDR3 protein gets one entry after TCRdb re-called the immunoSEQ multiplex PCR reads with MiXCR. The sample yields some 190,000 distinct CDR3 sequences, about 93% seen once.

The origin of this receptor is a human donor in good health. The genes are TRBV6-5 and TRBJ2-1, with D uncertain. The specimen sequenced was CD4+ T cells from PBMCs. CDR3 coding DNA: TGTGCCAGCAGCCGAGCATTTTCCTACAATGAGCAGTTCTTC. This gives the protein CASSRAFSYNEQFF.